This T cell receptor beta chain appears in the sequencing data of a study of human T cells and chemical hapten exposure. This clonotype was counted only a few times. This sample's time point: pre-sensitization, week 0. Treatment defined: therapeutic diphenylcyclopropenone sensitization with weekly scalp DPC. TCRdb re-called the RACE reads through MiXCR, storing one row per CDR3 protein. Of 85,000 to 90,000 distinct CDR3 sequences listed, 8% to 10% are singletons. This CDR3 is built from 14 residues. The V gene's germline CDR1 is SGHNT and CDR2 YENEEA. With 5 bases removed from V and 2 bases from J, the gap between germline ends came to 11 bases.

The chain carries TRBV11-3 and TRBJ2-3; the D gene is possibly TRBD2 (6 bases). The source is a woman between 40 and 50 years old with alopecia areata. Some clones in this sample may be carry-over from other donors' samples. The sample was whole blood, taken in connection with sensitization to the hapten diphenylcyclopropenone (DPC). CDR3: CASSPGLYTDTQYF. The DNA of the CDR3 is TGTGCCAGCAGCCCCGGACTATACACAGATACGCAGTATTTT.